This TCR beta chain was found in a study of blood T cell repertoires in COVID-19. The CDR3 totals 17 residues. The repertoire was sequenced with immunoSEQ multiplex PCR; TCRdb's copy has only in-frame clones and lacks some. The sample consists of under 150,000 clones, approximately 85% of them appearing once. Sequenced input: peripheral blood. The receptor was derived from a woman aged 60-70 years with COVID-19, enrolled during active disease. The rearrangement links TRBV21-1 to TRBJ2-7; the table gives TRBD2 as D, unverified against the DNA. TRBV21-1 is listed as a pseudogene. The CDR3 DNA reads as TGTGCCAGCAGCCAAAATCCCGCGGGACGGTTCACCTACGAGCAGTACTTC. Translating gives CASSQNPAGRFTYEQYF.